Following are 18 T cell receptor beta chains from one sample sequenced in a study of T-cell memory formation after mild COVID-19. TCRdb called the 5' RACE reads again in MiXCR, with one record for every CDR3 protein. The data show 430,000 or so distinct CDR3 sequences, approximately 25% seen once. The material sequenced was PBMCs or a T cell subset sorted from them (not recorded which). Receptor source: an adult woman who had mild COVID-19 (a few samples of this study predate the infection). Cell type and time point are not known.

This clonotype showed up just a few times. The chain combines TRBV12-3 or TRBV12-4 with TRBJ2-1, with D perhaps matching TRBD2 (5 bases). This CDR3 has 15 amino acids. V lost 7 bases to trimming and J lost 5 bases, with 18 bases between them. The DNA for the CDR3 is TGTGCCAGCACCATGGGAGTAGAGCCTCACAATGAGCAGTTCTTC. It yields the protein CASTMGVEPHNEQFF.

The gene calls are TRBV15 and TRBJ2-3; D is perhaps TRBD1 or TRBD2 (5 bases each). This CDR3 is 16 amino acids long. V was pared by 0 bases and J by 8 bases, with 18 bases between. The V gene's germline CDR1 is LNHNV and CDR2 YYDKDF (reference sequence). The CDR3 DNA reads TGTGCCACCAGCAGAGATCCCGGAAATGGGGACGGTACGCAGTATTTT. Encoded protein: CATSRDPGNGDGTQYF.

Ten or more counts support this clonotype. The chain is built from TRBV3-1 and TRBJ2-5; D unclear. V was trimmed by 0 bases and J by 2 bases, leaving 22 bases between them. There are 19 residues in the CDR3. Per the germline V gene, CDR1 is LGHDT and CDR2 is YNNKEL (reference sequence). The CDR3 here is CASSQDCLEYRPGQETQYF. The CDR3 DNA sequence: TGTGCCAGCAGCCAAGATTGCCTCGAATATAGACCCGGACAAGAGACCCAGTACTTC.

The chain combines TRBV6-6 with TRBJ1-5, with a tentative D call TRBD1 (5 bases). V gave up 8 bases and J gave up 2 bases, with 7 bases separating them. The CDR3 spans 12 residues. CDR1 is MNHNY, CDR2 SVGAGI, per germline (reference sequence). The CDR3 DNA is TGTGCCAGCGGAGGGGGCAATCAGCCCCAGCATTTT. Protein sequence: CASGGGNQPQHF.

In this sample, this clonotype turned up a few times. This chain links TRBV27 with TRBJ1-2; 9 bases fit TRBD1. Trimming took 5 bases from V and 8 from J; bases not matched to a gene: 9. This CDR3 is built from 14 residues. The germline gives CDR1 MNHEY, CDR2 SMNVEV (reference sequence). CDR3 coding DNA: TGTGCCAGCAGTATACTCGGGACAGGGTTCGGCTACACCTTC. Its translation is CASSILGTGFGYTF.

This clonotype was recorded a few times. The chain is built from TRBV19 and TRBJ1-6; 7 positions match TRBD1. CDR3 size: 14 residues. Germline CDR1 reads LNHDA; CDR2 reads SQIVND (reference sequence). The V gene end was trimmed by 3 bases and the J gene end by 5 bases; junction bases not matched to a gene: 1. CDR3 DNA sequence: TGTGCCAGTAGTATCGGGACAGATAATTCACCCCTCCACTTT. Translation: CASSIGTDNSPLHF.

CDR3 bases: TGTGCCAGCAGCTTATCTGCGGGGGGCGGTAATGAGCAGTTCTTC. Translated: CASSLSAGGGNEQFF. This chain joins TRBV7-2 and TRBJ2-1; 8 nucleotides agree with TRBD2. Germline-derived CDR1 and CDR2 are SGHTA and FQGNSA. Losses at the gene ends were 2 bases for V and 7 bases for J; bases not matched to a gene: 7. The CDR3 totals 15 residues. Filled out from reference TRBV7-2 and TRBJ2-1, the complete variable domain reads GAGVSQSPSNKVTEKGKDVELRCDPISGHTALYWYRQSLGQGLEFLIYFQGNSAPDKSGLPSDRFSAERTGGSVSTLTIQRTQQEDSAVYLCASSLSAGGGNEQFFGPGTRLTVL.

The CDR3, as DNA: TGTGCCAGCAGAAGCACCCGAAACACTGAAGCTTTCTTT. Translated: CASRSTRNTEAFF. The chain is built from TRBV6-6 and TRBJ1-1; D remains unclear. Trimming stripped 6 bases from V and 2 bases from J, with 10 bases between. The CDR3 has 13 amino acids. The germline V gene has CDR1 MNHNY and CDR2 SVGAGI (reference sequence).

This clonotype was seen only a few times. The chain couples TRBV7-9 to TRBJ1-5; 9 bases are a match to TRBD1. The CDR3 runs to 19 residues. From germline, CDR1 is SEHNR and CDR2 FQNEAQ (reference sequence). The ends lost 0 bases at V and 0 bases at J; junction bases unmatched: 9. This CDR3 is CASSLARPGQGDSNQPQHF. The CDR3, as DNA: TGTGCCAGCAGCTTAGCCCGACCGGGACAGGGAGATAGCAATCAGCCCCAGCATTTT.

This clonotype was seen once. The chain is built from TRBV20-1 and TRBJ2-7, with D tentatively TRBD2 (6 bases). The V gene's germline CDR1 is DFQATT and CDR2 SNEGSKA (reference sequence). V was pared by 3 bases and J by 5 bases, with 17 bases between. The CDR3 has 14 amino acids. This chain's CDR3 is CSARGGLSGHEQYF. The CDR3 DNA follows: TGCAGTGCTAGGGGAGGCCTCTCGGGTCACGAGCAGTACTTC.

CDR3 bases: TGCAGTGCTAGCCACTCACCCAGCTCCTACGAGCAGTACTTC. It codes for CSASHSPSSYEQYF. V and J are TRBV20-1 and TRBJ2-7; D unresolved. The CDR3 spans 14 residues. Trimming removed 3 bases from V and 0 bases from J, with 12 bases in between. Germline V gene sequence: CDR1 DFQATT, CDR2 SNEGSKA (reference sequence).

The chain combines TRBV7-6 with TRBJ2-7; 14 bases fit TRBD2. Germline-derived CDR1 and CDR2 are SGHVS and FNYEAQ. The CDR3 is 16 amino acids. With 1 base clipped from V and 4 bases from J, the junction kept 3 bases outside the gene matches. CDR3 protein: CASSLVGTSGRYEQYF. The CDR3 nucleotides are TGTGCCAGCAGCTTAGTCGGGACTAGCGGGAGATACGAGCAGTACTTC.

The CDR3 protein is CASTDRSTMYSNQPQHF. CDR3 DNA sequence: TGTGCCAGCACCGACAGGTCGACGATGTATAGCAATCAGCCCCAGCATTTT. The chain combines TRBV28 with TRBJ1-5; D might be TRBD1 (6 bases). The ends were cut back, 7 bases at V and 0 bases at J, with 19 bases in the middle. CDR3 length: 17 residues. Per the germline V gene, CDR1 is MDHEN and CDR2 is SYDVKM. Variable domain in full (rest from reference TRBV28 and TRBJ1-5): DVKVTQSSRYLVKRTGEKVFLECVQDMDHENMFWYRQDPGLGLRLIYFSYDVKMKEKGDIPEGYSVSREKKERFSLILESASTNQTSMYLCASTDRSTMYSNQPQHFGDGTRLSIL.

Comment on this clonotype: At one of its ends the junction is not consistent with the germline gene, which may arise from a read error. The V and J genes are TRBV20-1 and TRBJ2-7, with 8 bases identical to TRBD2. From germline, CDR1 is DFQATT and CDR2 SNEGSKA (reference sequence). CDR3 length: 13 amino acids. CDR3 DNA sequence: TGCAGTGCTAGCGGGAGGGCCTCCCACGAGCAGTACTTC. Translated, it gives CSASGRASHEQYF.

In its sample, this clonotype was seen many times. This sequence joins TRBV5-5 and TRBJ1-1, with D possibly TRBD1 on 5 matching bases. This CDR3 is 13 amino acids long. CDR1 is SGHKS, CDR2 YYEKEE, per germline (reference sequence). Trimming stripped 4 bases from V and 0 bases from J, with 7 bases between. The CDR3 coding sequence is TGTGCCAGCAGCGTGGACATGAACACTGAAGCTTTCTTT. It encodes CASSVDMNTEAFF.

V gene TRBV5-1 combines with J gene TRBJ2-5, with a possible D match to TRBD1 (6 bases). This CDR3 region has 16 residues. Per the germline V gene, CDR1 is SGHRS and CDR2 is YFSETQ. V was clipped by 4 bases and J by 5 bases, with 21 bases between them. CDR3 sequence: CASSPEPSRDMETQYF. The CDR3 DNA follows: TGCGCCAGCAGCCCAGAACCGTCCCGGGACATGGAGACCCAGTACTTC.

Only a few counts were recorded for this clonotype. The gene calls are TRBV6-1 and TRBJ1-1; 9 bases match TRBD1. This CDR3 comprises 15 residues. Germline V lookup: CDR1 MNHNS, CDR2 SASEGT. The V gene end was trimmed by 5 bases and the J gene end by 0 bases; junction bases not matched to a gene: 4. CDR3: CASSTDRGVNTEAFF. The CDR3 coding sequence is TGTGCCAGCAGTACTGACAGGGGGGTGAACACTGAAGCTTTCTTT.

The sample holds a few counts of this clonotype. In DNA form, the CDR3 reads TGTGCCAGCTCACCACCTATGGGGGTGGAGGCGGCTTTCTTT. Protein sequence: CASSPPMGVEAAFF. This rearrangement joins TRBV18 to TRBJ1-1; perhaps TRBD1 as D (5 bases). This CDR3 is built from 14 residues. Trimming stripped 0 bases from V and 11 bases from J, with 16 bases between. The germline V gene encodes CDR1 KGHSH and CDR2 LQKENI.